The rows below give T cell receptor beta chains drawn from one sample of a study of OX40 agonist ivuxolimab in advanced cancers. Here immunoSEQ multiplex PCR was the method, and the copy in TCRdb shows in-frame clones only, minus some. The table shows tens of thousands of clones, with over 75% occurring only once. This material consisted of CD4+ or CD8+ T cells sorted from blood, taken in a trial of the OX40 agonist ivuxolimab. These receptors were collected from an adult with an advanced solid tumor such as melanoma, head and neck, liver or kidney cancer. Each CDR3 is given with its conserved first and last residue. The order of the fields is J gene, clone size, D gene, V gene, CDR3 length, CDR3 DNA, CDR3 protein. A D gene is named only where the DNA matches it firmly. For some rows the clone size is stated as once, few or many, or as a class when expanded; others skip it.

TRBJ1-6 once NA TRBV6-6 15 TGTGCCAGCAGTTATGGGGGCAGGGCCCATTCACCCCTCCACTTT CASSYGGRAHSPLHF
TRBJ2-1 NA NA TRBV19 14 TGTGCCAGTAGTATAGGGGGTGGGGACAATGAGCAGTTCTTC CASSIGGGDNEQFF
TRBJ1-1 NA NA TRBV2 11 TGTGCCAGCAGTGAATACACTGAAGCTTTCTTT CASSEYTEAFF
TRBJ1-1 NA NA TRBV9 13 TGTGCCAGCAGCGCCCAAGGGGAAACTGAAGCTTTCTTT CASSAQGETEAFF
TRBJ1-6 NA TRBD1 TRBV9 16 TGTGCCAGCAGCGTAAACACCGGGACAGGGGTCTCACCCCTCCACTTT CASSVNTGTGVSPLHF
TRBJ2-3 NA NA TRBV29-1 13 TGCAGCGTTCGGGGCGGGGGCCAAGATACGCAGTATTTT CSVRGGGQDTQYF
TRBJ2-7 NA TRBD1 TRBV18 14 TGTGCCAGCTCACCTGGGACAGGGGAATACGAGCAGTACTTC CASSPGTGEYEQYF
TRBJ1-3 once NA TRBV7-2 15 TGTGCCAGCAGCATATCAGGGGAATCTGGAAACACCATATATTTT CASSISGESGNTIYF
TRBJ2-1 NA TRBD2 TRBV4-2 18 TGTGCCAGCAGCCAAGACTTGGCTAGCGGGAGGAATGGCAATGAGCAGTTCTTC CASSQDLASGRNGNEQFF
TRBJ1-1 once TRBD1 TRBV18 14 TGTGCCAGCTCACCGACAGGGCGGGACACTGAAGCTTTCTTT CASSPTGRDTEAFF
TRBJ1-5 NA NA TRBV5-6 15 TGTGCCAGCAGCAGGCGGACAGTCAGCAATCAGCCCCAGCATTTT CASSRRTVSNQPQHF
TRBJ1-2 medium-sized TRBD1 TRBV5-5 15 TGTGCCAGCAGCCTGCCGGGACAGGATCTCTATGGCTACACCTTC CASSLPGQDLYGYTF
TRBJ1-1 few NA TRBV19 15 TGTGCCAGTAGTATCAGTCACATCATGAACACTGAAGCTTTCTTT CASSISHIMNTEAFF
TRBJ2-5 NA NA TRBV29-1 13 TGCAGCGTTGAAGGGACAGCCCAAGAGACCCAGTACTTC CSVEGTAQETQYF
TRBJ1-2 few TRBD1 TRBV7-2 15 TGTGCCAGCAGCTTAGGACAGGGGGCGAACTATGGCTACACCTTC CASSLGQGANYGYTF
TRBJ1-3 NA NA TRBV19 14 TGTGCCAGTATAAAATCCGTCTCTGGAAACACCATATATTTT CASIKSVSGNTIYF
TRBJ2-1 once NA TRBV9 13 TGTGCCAGCAGCACGGGACTTAACAATGAGCAGTTCTTC CASSTGLNNEQFF
TRBJ2-7 NA NA TRBV5-1 14 TGCGCCAGCAGCCTCGGGCCGACAAACTACGAGCAGTACTTC CASSLGPTNYEQYF
TRBJ2-7 NA TRBD2 TRBV7-3 15 TGTGCCAGCAGCGTTACCGGGACTAGTTTCTACGAGCAGTACTTC CASSVTGTSFYEQYF
TRBJ2-3 NA NA TRBV25-1 15 TGTGCCAGCAGTTCTCGGGGGCTGATCACAGATACGCAGTATTTT CASSSRGLITDTQYF
TRBJ1-5 NA NA TRBV19 15 TGTGCCAGTAGTATTCTTACAGATAGCAATCAGCCCCAGCATTTT CASSILTDSNQPQHF
TRBJ1-1 NA NA TRBV10-3 11 TGTGCCACCCATAGGGGCACTGAAGCTTTCTTT CATHRGTEAFF
TRBJ1-5 NA NA TRBV5-2 15 TGCGCCAGCAGCCAAGATTGGGACAGCAATCAGCCCCAGCATTTT CASSQDWDSNQPQHF
TRBJ1-4 NA NA TRBV7-6 15 TGTGCCAGCAGCCCAGTCCCAACCCCTAATGAAAAACTGTTTTTT CASSPVPTPNEKLFF
TRBJ1-2 NA NA TRBV5-1 15 TGCGCCAGCAGCTTTGGCGACGGCTCTGGTTATGGCTACACCTTC CASSFGDGSGYGYTF
TRBJ1-2 NA NA TRBV7-9 13 TGTGCCAGCAGCTTAGAAGGGTGGGCGGGCTACACCTTC CASSLEGWAGYTF
TRBJ2-1 once TRBD2 TRBV7-3 14 TGTGCCAGCGCCCTTACTAGCGCTTACAATGAGCAGTTCTTC CASALTSAYNEQFF
TRBJ2-3 NA NA TRBV6-1 13 TGTGCCAGCAGTGAAATTGTACCTGATACGCAGTATTTT CASSEIVPDTQYF
TRBJ2-5 NA TRBD2 TRBV2 17 TGTGCCAGCAGTGGTGGAGTGAGACTAGCTGAAAAAGAGACCCAGTACTTC CASSGGVRLAEKETQYF
TRBJ1-4 once NA TRBV5-4 17 TGTGCCAGCAGTAGGGTGGGCGGCTCTGCAACTAATGAAAAACTGTTTTTT CASSRVGGSATNEKLFF
TRBJ2-7 NA TRBD1 TRBV28 16 TGTGCCAGCAGTCGCCTACAGGGGACGGACCTGTACGAGCAGTACTTC CASSRLQGTDLYEQYF
TRBJ2-3 NA NA TRBV7-2 15 TGTGCCAGCAGCCGTCAAGGGGGGGGGCCGGATACGCAGTATTTT CASSRQGGGPDTQYF
TRBJ2-7 NA NA TRBV7-2 15 TGTGCCAGCAGCTTAGCACAGGCGATGCACTACGAGCAGTACTTC CASSLAQAMHYEQYF